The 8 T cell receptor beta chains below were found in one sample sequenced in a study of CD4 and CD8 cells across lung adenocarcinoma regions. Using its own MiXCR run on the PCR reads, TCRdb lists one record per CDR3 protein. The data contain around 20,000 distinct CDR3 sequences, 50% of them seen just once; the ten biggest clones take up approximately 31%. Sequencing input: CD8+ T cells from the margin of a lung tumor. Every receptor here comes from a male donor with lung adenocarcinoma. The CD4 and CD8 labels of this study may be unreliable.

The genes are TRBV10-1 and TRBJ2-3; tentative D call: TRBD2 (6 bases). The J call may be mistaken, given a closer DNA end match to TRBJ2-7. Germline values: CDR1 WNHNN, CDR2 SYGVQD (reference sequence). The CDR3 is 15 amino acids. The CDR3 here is CAGRPGAGSQDTQYF. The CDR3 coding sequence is TGCGCCGGGAGGCCCGGGGCAGGGAGCCAAGATACGCAGTACTTC.

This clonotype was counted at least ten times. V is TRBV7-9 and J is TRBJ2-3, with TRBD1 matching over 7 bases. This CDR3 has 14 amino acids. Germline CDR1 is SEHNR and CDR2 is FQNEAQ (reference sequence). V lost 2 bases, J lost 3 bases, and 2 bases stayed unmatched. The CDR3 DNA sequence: TGTGCCAGCAGCTTAAGGGGGCAGACAGATACGCAGTATTTT. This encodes CASSLRGQTDTQYF.

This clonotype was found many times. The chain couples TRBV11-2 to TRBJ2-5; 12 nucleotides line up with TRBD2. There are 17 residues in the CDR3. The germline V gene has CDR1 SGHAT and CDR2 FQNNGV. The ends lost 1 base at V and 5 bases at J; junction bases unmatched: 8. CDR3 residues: CASSLVGLAGGRETQYF. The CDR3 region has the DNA TGTGCCAGCAGCTTAGTAGGGCTAGCGGGAGGGCGCGAGACCCAGTACTTC.

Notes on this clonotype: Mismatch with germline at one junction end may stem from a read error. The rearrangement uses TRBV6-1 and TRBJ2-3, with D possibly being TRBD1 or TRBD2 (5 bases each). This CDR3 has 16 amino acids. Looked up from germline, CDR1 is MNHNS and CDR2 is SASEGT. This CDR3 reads CASRDMWAVGTDKQYF. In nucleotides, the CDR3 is TGTGCCAGCAGGGACATGTGGGCTGTGGGGACCGATAAGCAGTATTTT.

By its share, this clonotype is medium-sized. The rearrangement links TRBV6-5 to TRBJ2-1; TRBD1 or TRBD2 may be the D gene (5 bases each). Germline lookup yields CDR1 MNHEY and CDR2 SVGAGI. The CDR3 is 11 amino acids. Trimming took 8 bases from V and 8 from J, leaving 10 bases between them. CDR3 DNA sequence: TGTGCCAGCCTGGGGGAATATGAGCAGTTCTTC. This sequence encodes CASLGEYEQFF.

The CDR3 nucleotides are TGCGCCAGCAGCCAAGAAGGGACGACCCAGTACTTC. Translated, it gives CASSQEGTTQYF. The chain recombines TRBV4-1 with TRBJ2-4; D could derive from TRBD1 or TRBD2 (5 bases each). The J call could be wrong; TRBJ2-5 is a better fit for the DNA end. Germline V gene sequence: CDR1 MGHRA, CDR2 YSYEKL. There are 12 residues in the CDR3.

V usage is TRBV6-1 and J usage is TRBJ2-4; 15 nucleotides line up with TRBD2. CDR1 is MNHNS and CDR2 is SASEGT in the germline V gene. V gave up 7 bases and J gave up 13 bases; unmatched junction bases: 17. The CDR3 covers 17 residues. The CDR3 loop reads CASTRTSGGAVNNEQYF. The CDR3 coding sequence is TGTGCCAGCACTAGGACTAGCGGGGGGGCGGTGAACAATGAGCAGTACTTC.

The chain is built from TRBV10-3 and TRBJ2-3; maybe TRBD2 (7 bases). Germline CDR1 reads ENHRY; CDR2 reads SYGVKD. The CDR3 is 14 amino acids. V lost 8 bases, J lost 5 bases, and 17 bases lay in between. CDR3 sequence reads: CAIRLGGGEDTQYF. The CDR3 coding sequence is TGTGCCATCCGCCTCGGAGGGGGGGAAGATACGCAGTATTTT.